The T cell receptor (beta chain) under discussion was sequenced for a study of T cell repertoires in cytomegalovirus infection. This clonotype was detected only a few times. TCRdb analysed the reads with MiXCR anew, one entry per CDR3 protein. The sample holds around 740,000 distinct CDR3 sequences; about a third are singletons and the top ten take around 3%. This TCR was sampled from a human donor in good health (CMV status not recorded). Some clones in this sample may be carry-over from other donors' samples. Sequencing was carried out using PBMCs.

CDR3: CASSRVLGTDTQYF. DNA of the CDR3: TGCGCCAGCAGCCGGGTTTTAGGAACAGATACGCAGTATTTT. The chain combines TRBV5-1 with TRBJ2-3; no clear D gene. The V end lost 4 bases, the J end lost 3 bases, and 12 bases lay between the germline ends. Germline CDR1 reads SGHRS; CDR2 reads YFSETQ. This CDR3 comprises 14 residues.